This is a list of T cell receptor beta chains from one sample in a study of blood T cell repertoires in COVID-19. The table came from immunoSEQ multiplex PCR; TCRdb's copy has only in-frame clones and leaves some out. The table lists about 83,000 clones, roughly four fifths of them singletons. The sequencing sample was made of peripheral blood. The receptors stem from a woman aged 80 or over with active or convalescent COVID-19. CDR3s include the opening cysteine and the closing phenylalanine or tryptophan. A D gene is named only where the DNA matches it firmly. Clone size is not always given. Where it is, it says once, few, many or a class for expanded clones.

cdr3_length	d_call	v_call	clone_size	j_call	cdr3_nt	cdr3_aa
15	TRBD2	TRBV5-1	.	TRBJ2-1	TGCGCCAGCAGCTTGTGGGCAAGCGGGGAAAATGAGCAGTTCTTC	CASSLWASGENEQFF
14	.	TRBV6-5	.	TRBJ1-2	TGTGCCAGCACCCCGGAGCCGATAGTGAACTCTCCCAATTTC	CASTPEPIVNSPNF
15	.	TRBV9	few	TRBJ1-5	TGTGCCAGCAGCGTAACCGGAGGGCGAAATCAGCCCCAGCATTTT	CASSVTGGRNQPQHF
14	.	TRBV30	.	TRBJ1-2	TGTGCCTGGAGTGTGGGAGGGCCGGCTATTGGCTACACCTTC	CAWSVGGPAIGYTF
15	.	TRBV5-1	.	TRBJ1-2	TGCGCCAGCAGCTTGGCCGCAGGGGCGGACTATGGCTACACCTTC	CASSLAAGADYGYTF
15	.	TRBV10-2	many	TRBJ2-7	TGCGCCAGCAGTGATCGGGTCGGAGGGACTTACGAGCAGTACTTC	CASSDRVGGTYEQYF
13	.	TRBV6-5	.	TRBJ1-5	TGTGCCAGCAGAGACAACAGAAATCAGCCCCAGCATTTT	CASRDNRNQPQHF
16	.	TRBV30	few	TRBJ1-2	TGTGCCTGGAGTATCTCCGGGGTAATCACTCATTATGGCTACACCTTC	CAWSISGVITHYGYTF
18	TRBD2	TRBV10-3	.	TRBJ2-1	TGTGCCATCAGTGACCTCGGGGGGGTGACAGGAGCTTACAATGAGCAGTTCTTC	CAISDLGGVTGAYNEQFF
16	TRBD1	TRBV4-3	.	TRBJ1-5	TGCGCCAGCCGGGACAGACGTTGGCGGAGCAATCAGCCCCAGCATTTT	CASRDRRWRSNQPQHF
15	.	TRBV6-2/TRBV6-3	.	TRBJ2-7	TGTGCCAGCAGTTACTCGATTGTCTCCCGAGGGGAGCAGTACTTC	CASSYSIVSRGEQYF
16	TRBD2	TRBV7-9	.	TRBJ2-7	TGTGCCAGCAGCTTAGCGATAGCGGGGGGATTCCACGAGCAGTACTTC	CASSLAIAGGFHEQYF
14	.	TRBV5-5	.	TRBJ2-1	TGTGCCAGCAGCTTGGTTGCTTTCGGCAATGAGCAGTTCTTC	CASSLVAFGNEQFF
13	.	TRBV4-3	.	TRBJ2-1	TGCGCCAGCAGCCAAGCTGATGGAGGTGGGCAGTTCTTC	CASSQADGGGQFF
15	TRBD1	TRBV11-2	once	TRBJ2-3	TGTGCCAGCAGCTTTAGGGACAGGTTACTTGATACGCAGTATTTT	CASSFRDRLLDTQYF
15	.	TRBV5-4	.	TRBJ2-3	TGTGCCAGCAGCTTGCCGCCCTCGGGGGCAGATACGCAGTATTTT	CASSLPPSGADTQYF
14	.	TRBV19	.	TRBJ1-1	TGTGCCAGTACGGGTAAGGCCTGGAACACTGAAGCTTTCTTT	CASTGKAWNTEAFF
15	TRBD1	TRBV19	.	TRBJ2-5	TGTGCCAGTAGTATTGGGACAGGGGGCCTGGAGACCCAGTACTTC	CASSIGTGGLETQYF
14	.	TRBV6-5	.	TRBJ1-1	TGTGCCAGCAGCCGACTGGAGCTGTCGACTGAAGCTTTCTTT	CASSRLELSTEAFF
19	TRBD1	TRBV14	.	TRBJ1-3	TGTGCCAGCAGCCAAGACGCCGGGACAGGGCCGATCTCTGGAAACACCATATATTTT	CASSQDAGTGPISGNTIYF
14	.	TRBV28	.	TRBJ2-5	TGTGCCAGCAGACCCCCCGGGTTCCTCGAGACCCAGTACTTC	CASRPPGFLETQYF
15	.	TRBV6-2/TRBV6-3	.	TRBJ2-3	TGTGCCAGCAGTTACGCGGAGGGGGCGGCAGATACGCAGTATTTT	CASSYAEGAADTQYF
15	TRBD2	TRBV7-3	.	TRBJ2-2	TGTGCCAGCAGCCCGGGGGGTCAAGACACCGGGGAGCTGTTTTTT	CASSPGGQDTGELFF
11	.	TRBV20-1	.	TRBJ2-5	TGCAGTGCTGCGAGGCCCGGGACCCAGTACTTC	CSAARPGTQYF
13	TRBD1	TRBV5-1	.	TRBJ1-2	TGCGCCAGCAGCACGGGACAGATCTATGGCTACACCTTC	CASSTGQIYGYTF
13	TRBD1	TRBV7-2	.	TRBJ1-1	TGTGCCAGCAGCGCCACAGGGGACACTGAAGCTTTCTTT	CASSATGDTEAFF
17	.	TRBV9	.	TRBJ1-3	TGTGCCAGCAGCGTAGGTCACGCATTCAGCTCTGGAAACACCATATATTTT	CASSVGHAFSSGNTIYF
15	TRBD2	TRBV9	few	TRBJ2-1	TGTGCCAGCAGCTTCTCCGGGACTAGGGGGAATGAGCAGTTCTTC	CASSFSGTRGNEQFF
15	TRBD1	TRBV5-1	.	TRBJ1-4	TGCGCCAGCAGCTCAGACAGGGAAATGGGTGAAAAACTGTTTTTT	CASSSDREMGEKLFF
18	TRBD1	TRBV28	.	TRBJ1-5	TGTGCCAGCAGTTTATTCTTAGGGGGGACAGGGAGGGGACAGCCCCAGCATTTT	CASSLFLGGTGRGQPQHF
15	.	TRBV7-2	.	TRBJ1-5	TGTGCCAGCAGCTTAGTGGCAGGTTCGGCAGGGCCCCAGCATTTT	CASSLVAGSAGPQHF
14	TRBD1	TRBV5-1	.	TRBJ2-3	TGCGCCAGCAGCTTGGGACAGGGGGCAGATACGCAGTATTTT	CASSLGQGADTQYF
13	TRBD1	TRBV30	.	TRBJ2-7	TGTGCCTGGAGGACAGGGCGCCGCTACGAGCAGTACTTC	CAWRTGRRYEQYF